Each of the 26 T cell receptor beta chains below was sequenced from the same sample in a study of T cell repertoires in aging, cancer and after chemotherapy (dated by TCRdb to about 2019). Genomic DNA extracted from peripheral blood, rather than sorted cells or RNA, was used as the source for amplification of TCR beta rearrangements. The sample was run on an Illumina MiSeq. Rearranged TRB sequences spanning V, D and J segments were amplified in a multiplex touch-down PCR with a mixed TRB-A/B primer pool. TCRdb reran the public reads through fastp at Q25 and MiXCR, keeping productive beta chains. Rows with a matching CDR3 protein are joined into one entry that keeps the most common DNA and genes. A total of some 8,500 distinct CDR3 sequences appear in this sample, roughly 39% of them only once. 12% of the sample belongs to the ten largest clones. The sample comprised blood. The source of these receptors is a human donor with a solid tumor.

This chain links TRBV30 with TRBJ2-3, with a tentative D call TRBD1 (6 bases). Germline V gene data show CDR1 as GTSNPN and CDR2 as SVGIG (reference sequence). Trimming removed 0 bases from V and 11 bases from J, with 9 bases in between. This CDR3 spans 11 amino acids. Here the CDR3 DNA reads TGTGCCTGGAGTGTACAGGACAGGCAGTATTTT. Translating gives CAWSVQDRQYF. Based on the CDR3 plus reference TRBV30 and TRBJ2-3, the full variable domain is SQTIHQWPATLVQPVGSPLSLECTVEGTSNPNLYWYRQAAGRGLQLLFYSVGIGQISSEVPQNLSASRPQDRQFILSSKKLLLSDSGFYLCAWSVQDRQYFGPGTRLTVL.

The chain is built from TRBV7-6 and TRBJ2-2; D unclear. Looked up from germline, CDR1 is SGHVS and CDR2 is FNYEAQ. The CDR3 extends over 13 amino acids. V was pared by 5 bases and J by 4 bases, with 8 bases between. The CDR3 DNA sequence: TGTGCCAGCAGCCCGGTTTGCACCGGGGAGCTGTTTTTT. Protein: CASSPVCTGELFF.

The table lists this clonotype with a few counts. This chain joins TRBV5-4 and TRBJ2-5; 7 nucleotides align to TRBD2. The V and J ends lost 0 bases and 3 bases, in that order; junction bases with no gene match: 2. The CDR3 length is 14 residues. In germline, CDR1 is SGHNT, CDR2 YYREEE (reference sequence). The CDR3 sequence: CASSLGGSEETQYF. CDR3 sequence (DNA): TGTGCCAGCAGCTTGGGCGGGAGCGAAGAGACCCAGTACTTC.

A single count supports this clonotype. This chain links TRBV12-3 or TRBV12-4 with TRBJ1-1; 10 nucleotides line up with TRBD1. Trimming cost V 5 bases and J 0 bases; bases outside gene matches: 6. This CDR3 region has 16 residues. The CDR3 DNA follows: TGTGCCAGCAGTCCCGGGACAGGGGCGGTGAACACTGAAGCTTTCTTT. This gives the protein CASSPGTGAVNTEAFF.

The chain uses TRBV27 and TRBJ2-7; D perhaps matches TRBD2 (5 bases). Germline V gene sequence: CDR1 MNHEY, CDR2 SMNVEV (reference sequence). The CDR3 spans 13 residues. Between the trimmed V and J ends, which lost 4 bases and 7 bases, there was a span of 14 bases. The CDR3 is CASSWRRGGEQYF. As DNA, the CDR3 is TGTGCCAGCAGTTGGAGACGGGGTGGGGAGCAGTACTTC.

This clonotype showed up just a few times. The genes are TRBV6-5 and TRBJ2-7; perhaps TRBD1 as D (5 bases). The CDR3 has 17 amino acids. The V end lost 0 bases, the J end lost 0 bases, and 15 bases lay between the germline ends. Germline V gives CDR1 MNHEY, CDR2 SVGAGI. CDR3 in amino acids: CASSYSYARATSYEQYF. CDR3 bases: TGTGCCAGCAGTTACTCGTACGCCAGGGCGACCTCCTACGAGCAGTACTTC.

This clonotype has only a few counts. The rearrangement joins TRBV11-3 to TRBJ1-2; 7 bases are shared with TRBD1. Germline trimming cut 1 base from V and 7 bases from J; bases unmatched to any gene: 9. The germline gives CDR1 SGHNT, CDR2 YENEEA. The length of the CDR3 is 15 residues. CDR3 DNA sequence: TGTGCCAGCAGCTTAGGCCCCACCTCAGGGGGTGGCTACACCTTC. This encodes CASSLGPTSGGGYTF.

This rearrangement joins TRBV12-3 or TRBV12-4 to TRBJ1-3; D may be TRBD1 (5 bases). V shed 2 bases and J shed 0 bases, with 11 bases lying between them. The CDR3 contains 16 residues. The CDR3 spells CASSLKGPVSGNTIYF. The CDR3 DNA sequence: TGTGCCAGCAGTTTAAAGGGGCCCGTCTCTGGAAACACCATATATTTT.

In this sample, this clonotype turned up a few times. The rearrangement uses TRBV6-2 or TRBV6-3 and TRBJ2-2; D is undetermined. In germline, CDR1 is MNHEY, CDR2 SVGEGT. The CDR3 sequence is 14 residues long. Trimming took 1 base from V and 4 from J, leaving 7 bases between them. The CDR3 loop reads CASSYLYSTGELFF. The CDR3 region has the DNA TGTGCCAGCAGTTACTTATATAGCACCGGGGAGCTGTTTTTT.

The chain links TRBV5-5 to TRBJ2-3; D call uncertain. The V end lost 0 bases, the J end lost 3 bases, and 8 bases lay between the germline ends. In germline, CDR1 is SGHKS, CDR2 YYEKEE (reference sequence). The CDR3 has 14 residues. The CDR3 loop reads CASSLGWGTDTQYF. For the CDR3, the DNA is TGTGCCAGCAGCTTGGGTTGGGGTACAGATACGCAGTATTTT.

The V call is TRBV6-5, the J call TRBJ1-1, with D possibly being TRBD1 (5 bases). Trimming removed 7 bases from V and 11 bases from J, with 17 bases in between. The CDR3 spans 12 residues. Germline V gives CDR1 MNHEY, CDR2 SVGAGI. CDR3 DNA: TGTGCCAGCAACGACTGGGTAGGGGAGGCTTTCTTT. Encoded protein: CASNDWVGEAFF.

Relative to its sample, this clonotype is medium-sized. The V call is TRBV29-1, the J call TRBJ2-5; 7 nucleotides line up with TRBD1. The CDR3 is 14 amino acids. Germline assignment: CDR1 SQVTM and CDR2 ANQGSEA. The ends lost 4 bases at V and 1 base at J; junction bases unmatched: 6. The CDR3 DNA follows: TGCAGCGTTGCGGTCAGGGGGATCCAAGAGACCCAGTACTTC. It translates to CSVAVRGIQETQYF.

The CDR3 is CASSARGGADTQYF. CDR3 nucleotides: TGTGCCAGCAGTGCAAGGGGAGGGGCAGATACGCAGTATTTT. The V and J genes are TRBV6-5 and TRBJ2-3, with 7 bases fitting TRBD2. Germline values: CDR1 MNHEY, CDR2 SVGAGI. The ends lost 5 bases at V and 4 bases at J; junction bases unmatched: 6. The CDR3 has 14 amino acids.

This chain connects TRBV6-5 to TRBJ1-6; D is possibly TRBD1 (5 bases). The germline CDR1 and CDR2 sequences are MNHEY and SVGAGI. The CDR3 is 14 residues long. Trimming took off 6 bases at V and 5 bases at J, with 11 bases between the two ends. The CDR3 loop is CASRKGRDNSPLHF. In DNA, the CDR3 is TGTGCCAGCAGAAAGGGGAGGGATAATTCACCCCTCCACTTT.

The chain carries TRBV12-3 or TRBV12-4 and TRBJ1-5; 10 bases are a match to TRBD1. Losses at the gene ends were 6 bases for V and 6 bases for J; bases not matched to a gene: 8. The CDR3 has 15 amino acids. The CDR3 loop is CASSLTGGGSQPQHF. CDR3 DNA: TGTGCCAGCAGCCTGACAGGGGGCGGGAGTCAGCCCCAGCATTTT.

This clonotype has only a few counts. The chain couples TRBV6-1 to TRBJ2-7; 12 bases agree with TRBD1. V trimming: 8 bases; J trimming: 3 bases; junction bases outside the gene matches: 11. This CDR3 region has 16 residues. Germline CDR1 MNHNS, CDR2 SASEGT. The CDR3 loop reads CASGDSGQGAIYEQYF. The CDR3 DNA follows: TGTGCCAGCGGGGATTCGGGACAGGGGGCAATCTACGAGCAGTACTTC.

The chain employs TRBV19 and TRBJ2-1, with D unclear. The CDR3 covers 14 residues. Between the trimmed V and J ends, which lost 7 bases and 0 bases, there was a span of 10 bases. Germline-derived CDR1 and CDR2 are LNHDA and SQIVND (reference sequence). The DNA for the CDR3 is TGTGCCAGTACGTTAGCCCTCTCCTACAATGAGCAGTTCTTC. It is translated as CASTLALSYNEQFF.

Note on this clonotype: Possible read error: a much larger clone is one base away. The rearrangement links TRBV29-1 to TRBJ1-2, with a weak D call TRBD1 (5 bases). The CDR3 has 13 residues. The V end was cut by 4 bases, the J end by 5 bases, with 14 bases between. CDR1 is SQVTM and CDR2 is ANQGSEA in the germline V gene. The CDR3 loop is CSVGGGVGYGYTF. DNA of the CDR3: TGCAGCGTTGGGGGAGGGGTGGGGTATGGCTACACCTTC.

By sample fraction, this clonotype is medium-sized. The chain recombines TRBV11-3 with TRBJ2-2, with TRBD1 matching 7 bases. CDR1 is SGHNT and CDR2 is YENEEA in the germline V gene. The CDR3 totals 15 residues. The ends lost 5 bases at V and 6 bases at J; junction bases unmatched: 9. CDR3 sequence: CASSPGGGDPGELFF. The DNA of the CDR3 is TGTGCCAGCAGCCCAGGGGGTGGTGACCCCGGGGAGCTGTTTTTT.

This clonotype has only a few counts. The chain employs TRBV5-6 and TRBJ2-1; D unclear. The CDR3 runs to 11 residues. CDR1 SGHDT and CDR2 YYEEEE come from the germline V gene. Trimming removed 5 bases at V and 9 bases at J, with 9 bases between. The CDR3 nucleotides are TGTGCCAGCAGTTGGGATACTGAGCAGTTCTTC. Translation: CASSWDTEQFF.

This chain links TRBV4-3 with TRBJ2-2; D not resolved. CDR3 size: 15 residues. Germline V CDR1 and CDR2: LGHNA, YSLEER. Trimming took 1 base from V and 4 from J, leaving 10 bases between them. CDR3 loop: CASSQVRTATGELFF. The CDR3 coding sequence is TGCGCCAGCAGCCAAGTACGGACGGCCACCGGGGAGCTGTTTTTT.

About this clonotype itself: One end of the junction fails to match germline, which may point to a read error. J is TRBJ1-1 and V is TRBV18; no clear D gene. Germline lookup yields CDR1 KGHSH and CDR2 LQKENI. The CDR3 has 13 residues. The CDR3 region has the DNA TGTGCCAGCTTACCAGCGGCGAACACTGAAGCTTTCTTT. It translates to CASLPAANTEAFF. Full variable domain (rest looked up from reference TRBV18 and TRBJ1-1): NAGVMQNPRHLVRRRGQEARLRCSPMKGHSHVYWYRQLPEEGLKFMVYLQKENIIDESGMPKERFSAEFPKEGPSILRIQQVVRGDSAAYFCASLPAANTEAFFGQGTRLTVV.

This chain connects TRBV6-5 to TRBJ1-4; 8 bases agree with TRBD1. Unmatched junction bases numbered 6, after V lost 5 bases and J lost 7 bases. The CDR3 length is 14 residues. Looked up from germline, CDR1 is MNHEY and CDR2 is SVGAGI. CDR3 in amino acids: CASSNQGASEKLFF. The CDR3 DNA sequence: TGTGCCAGCAGTAACCAGGGGGCCAGTGAAAAACTGTTTTTT.

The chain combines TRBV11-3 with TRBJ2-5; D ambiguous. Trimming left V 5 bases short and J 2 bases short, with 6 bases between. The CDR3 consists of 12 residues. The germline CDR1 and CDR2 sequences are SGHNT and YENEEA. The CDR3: CASSQSQETQYF. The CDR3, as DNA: TGTGCCAGCAGCCAGTCACAAGAGACCCAGTACTTC.

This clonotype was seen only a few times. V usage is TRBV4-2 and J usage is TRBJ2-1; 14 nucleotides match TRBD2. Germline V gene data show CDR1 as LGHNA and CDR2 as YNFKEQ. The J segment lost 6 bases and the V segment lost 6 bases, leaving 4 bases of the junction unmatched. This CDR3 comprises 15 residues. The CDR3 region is CASSDGTSGSNEQFF. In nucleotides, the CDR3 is TGTGCCAGCAGTGACGGGACTAGCGGGAGCAATGAGCAGTTCTTC.

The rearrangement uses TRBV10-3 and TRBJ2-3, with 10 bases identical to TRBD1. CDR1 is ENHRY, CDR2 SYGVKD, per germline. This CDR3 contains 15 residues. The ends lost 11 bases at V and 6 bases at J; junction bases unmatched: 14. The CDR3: CAVRQGAEAYDTQYF. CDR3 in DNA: TGTGCCGTTCGACAGGGGGCAGAGGCGTACGATACGCAGTATTTT.